This is a list of T cell receptor beta chains from one sample in a study of molecular identifiers for immune sequencing clone quantification. TCRdb itself ran the PCR reads through MiXCR, one entry per CDR3 protein. Of more than 450,000 distinct CDR3 sequences listed, roughly a fifth are singletons. The sample consisted of naive CD8+ T cells from blood, with Jurkat cell RNA spiked in. Source of these receptors: a human donor in good health. Some libraries in this study had Jurkat cell RNA spiked in. The CDR3 runs from the conserved cysteine through the conserved F or W. The D gene is left open where the match is weak. A clone size is listed for some rows: how often the clone was seen (once, few, many), or a class if it is expanded.

j_gene	d_gene	abundance	v_gene	CDR3nt	CDR3aa
TRBJ2-7	TRBD2	many	TRBV6-5	TGTGCCAGTAAGACCGGGACTAGCGGACTTTACGAGCAGTACTTC	CASKTGTSGLYEQYF
TRBJ2-6	NA	NA	TRBV6-2/TRBV6-3	TGTGCCAGCAGTTTCTCAGGGGTTGGGGCCAACGTCCTGACTTTC	CASSFSGVGANVLTF
TRBJ1-4	NA	NA	TRBV7-9	TGTGCCAGCAGCTTAGGGCAGGGTCGCGAAAAACTGTTTTTT	CASSLGQGREKLFF
TRBJ2-7	NA	few	TRBV6-1	TGTGCCAGCAGTGTCAGCCGCTCCTACGAGCAGTACTTC	CASSVSRSYEQYF
TRBJ2-2	NA	few	TRBV23-1	TGCGCCAGCAGTCCCTTAGAGCCTAAACGCACCGGGGAGCTGTTTTTT	CASSPLEPKRTGELFF
TRBJ1-1	NA	NA	TRBV25-1	TGTGCCAGCAGTGATCTGACATCTGAAGCTTTCTTT	CASSDLTSEAFF
TRBJ2-3	NA	few	TRBV27	TGTGCCAGCAGTTTACGCTGGGTGGGGTATACGCAGTATTTT	CASSLRWVGYTQYF
TRBJ2-6	NA	NA	TRBV29-1	TGCAGCGTTGTGCAGTACATACCGGTGTCTGGGGCCGACGTCCTGACTTTC	CSVVQYIPVSGADVLTF
TRBJ2-5	NA	few	TRBV7-3	TGTGCCAGCAGCTTAGTGGGAGTTGAGGGCGGAGAGACCCAGTACTTC	CASSLVGVEGGETQYF
TRBJ2-7	TRBD1	few	TRBV27	TGTGCCAGCAGTGTCCGGGACAGGGTTTACGAGCAGTACTTC	CASSVRDRVYEQYF
TRBJ2-3	NA	many	TRBV2	TGTGCCAGGAGGCTCCCAGAAAACACAGATACGCAGTATTTT	CARRLPENTDTQYF
TRBJ2-7	NA	NA	TRBV19	TGTGCCAGTAGTCCTCGGGCCCACGTTGTCGAGCAGTACTTC	CASSPRAHVVEQYF
TRBJ1-1	NA	NA	TRBV2	TGTGCCAGCAGTGAAGGACAGGAAGGGATTGACACTGAAGCTTTCTTT	CASSEGQEGIDTEAFF
TRBJ1-1	NA	NA	TRBV20-1	TGCAGTGCTTATTTTGACACTGAAGCTTTCTTT	CSAYFDTEAFF
TRBJ2-2	NA	NA	TRBV30	TGTGCCTGGATTGCAGCGCGCAACACCGGGGAGCTGTTTTTT	CAWIAARNTGELFF
TRBJ2-7	NA	few	TRBV27	TGTGCCAGCAGCCTCGCGGTCGGGAGCTCCTACGAGCAGTACTTC	CASSLAVGSSYEQYF
TRBJ1-5	NA	NA	TRBV27	TGTGCCAGCATGCTCGGGCCCAATCAGCCCCAGCATTTT	CASMLGPNQPQHF
TRBJ2-3	TRBD2	NA	TRBV27	TGTGCCAGCAGCCCAATGCCGGGACTACGCACAGATACGCAGTATTTT	CASSPMPGLRTDTQYF
TRBJ2-5	TRBD2	NA	TRBV3-1	TGTGCCAGCAGCCCCCAGGGCGGGAGAGAGACCCAGTACTTC	CASSPQGGRETQYF
TRBJ2-7	TRBD1	many	TRBV4-1	TGCGCCAGCAGCCACAGGGACAGGAAATACGAGCAGTACTTC	CASSHRDRKYEQYF
TRBJ2-1	TRBD2	NA	TRBV24-1	TGTGCCACCCGAGGTGGAGGGGCGGGAGGGAATAATGAGCAGTTCTTC	CATRGGGAGGNNEQFF
TRBJ1-1	NA	few	TRBV27	TGTGCCAGCAGTACCCGTTGGGCCAAGAACACTGAAGCTTTCTTT	CASSTRWAKNTEAFF
TRBJ1-1	NA	few	TRBV27	TGTGCCAGCAGTTTAGGGCCCGGGGCCGGGGACACTGAAGCTTTCTTT	CASSLGPGAGDTEAFF
TRBJ1-5	TRBD1	many	TRBV28	TGTGCCAGCAGTTTCCTAGGGGGCGGTCAGCCCCAGCATTTT	CASSFLGGGQPQHF
TRBJ2-5	TRBD2	few	TRBV12-3/TRBV12-4	TGTGCCGGCAGTGAATACCGACTAGCGGGAAGTCAAGAGACCCAGTACTTC	CAGSEYRLAGSQETQYF
TRBJ2-7	TRBD2	many	TRBV7-9	TGTGCCAGCAGCTTAGTGCGGGAGTGGGGAGGAGAGCAGTACTTC	CASSLVREWGGEQYF
TRBJ2-1	NA	NA	TRBV13	TGTACCAGCAGCCCCGAGGGGGGCTCGAATGAGCAGTTCTTC	CTSSPEGGSNEQFF
TRBJ2-3	TRBD2	NA	TRBV9	TGTGCCAGCAGCGTAGATCCGGGACTAGCGGGAGAAGATACGCAGTATTTT	CASSVDPGLAGEDTQYF
TRBJ2-7	NA	many	TRBV20-1	TGCAGTGCCACGAAGCCGACTAGTGGGGCATACGAGCAGTACTTC	CSATKPTSGAYEQYF
TRBJ1-1	NA	many	TRBV6-2/TRBV6-3	TGTGCCAGCAGTTGGACAGATACAAACACTGAAGCTTTCTTT	CASSWTDTNTEAFF
TRBJ1-1	TRBD1	many	TRBV5-5	TGTGCCAGCAGCTTGGACAGGGGGCTCTTGGTTGTCGCTTTCTTT	CASSLDRGLLVVAFF
TRBJ2-1	TRBD1	many	TRBV6-5	TGTGCCAGCATGACAGGGGCTGGGGGTGAGCAGTTCTTC	CASMTGAGGEQFF
TRBJ2-1	NA	NA	TRBV30	TGTACCTGGAGTGTACGAGGACAGAGCTACAATGAGCAGTTCTTC	CTWSVRGQSYNEQFF
TRBJ2-1	TRBD2	NA	TRBV7-9	TGTGCCAGCAGCTTAAGATCTAGCGGAGAACCTACGAACAATGAGCAGTTCTTC	CASSLRSSGEPTNNEQFF
TRBJ1-1	NA	NA	TRBV12-3/TRBV12-4	TGTGCCACCTTGGTTGGGGGCACTGAAGCTTTCTTT	CATLVGGTEAFF
TRBJ1-1	NA	few	TRBV4-1	TGCGCCAGCAGCCAAGACTGGCGGACGAACACTGAAGCTTTCTTT	CASSQDWRTNTEAFF
TRBJ1-1	NA	many	TRBV30	TGTGCCTGGAGTGTAGGGAACACTGAAGCTTTCTTT	CAWSVGNTEAFF
TRBJ1-3	NA	NA	TRBV4-3	TGCGCCAGCAGCCAAGGGACGGTCTCTGGAAACACCATATATTTT	CASSQGTVSGNTIYF
TRBJ2-1	TRBD2	few	TRBV29-1	TGCAGCGTATCCGGGACTAGAACTAAGGATGAGCAGTTCTTC	CSVSGTRTKDEQFF
TRBJ2-2	NA	many	TRBV30	TGTGCCTGGAGTGGGTTAGGTGGAGTTTGGACCGGGGAGCTGTTTTTT	CAWSGLGGVWTGELFF